The T cell receptor (beta chain) under discussion was sequenced for a study of T cell responses to AZD1222 COVID-19 vaccine. V dropped 2 bases and J dropped 0 bases, with 14 bases sitting between them. This CDR3 comprises 17 residues. Germline loops: CDR1 MNHEY, CDR2 SMNVEV (reference sequence). Profiled with immunoSEQ multiplex PCR; TCRdb holds only in-frame clones, not every one. The table has 140,000 to 150,000 clones, approximately 83% seen once. Sequences were derived from peripheral blood, sampled on day 0 of AZD1222 vaccination. The chain couples TRBV27 to TRBJ2-1; D is unclear. The receptor's source is an adult in good health. CDR3 residues: CASSLAFGVGSYNEQFF. The CDR3, as DNA: TGTGCCAGCAGTTTAGCCTTCGGCGTGGGCTCCTACAATGAGCAGTTCTTC.